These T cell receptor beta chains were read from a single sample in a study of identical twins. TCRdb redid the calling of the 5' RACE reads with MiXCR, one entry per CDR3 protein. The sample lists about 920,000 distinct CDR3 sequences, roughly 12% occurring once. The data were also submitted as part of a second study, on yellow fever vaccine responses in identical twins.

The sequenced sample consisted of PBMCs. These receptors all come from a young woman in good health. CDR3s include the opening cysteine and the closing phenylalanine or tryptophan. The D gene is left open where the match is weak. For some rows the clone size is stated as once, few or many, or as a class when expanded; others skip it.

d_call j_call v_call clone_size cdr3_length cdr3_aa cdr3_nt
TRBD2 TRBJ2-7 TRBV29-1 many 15 CSVATSGGSSYEQYF TGCAGCGTTGCTACTAGCGGAGGGAGCTCCTACGAGCAGTACTTC
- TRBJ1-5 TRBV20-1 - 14 CSASRGRLNQPQHF TGCAGTGCTAGTCGAGGGCGCCTAAATCAGCCCCAGCATTTT
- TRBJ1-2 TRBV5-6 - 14 CASSLKGRSYGYTF TGTGCCAGCAGCTTGAAGGGAAGGAGCTATGGCTACACCTTC
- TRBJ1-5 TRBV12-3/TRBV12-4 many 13 CASRPRGGQPQHF TGTGCCAGCAGACCTAGGGGGGGTCAGCCCCAGCATTTT
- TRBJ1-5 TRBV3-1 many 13 CASSQVGYQPQHF TGTGCCAGCAGCCAAGTGGGGTATCAGCCCCAGCATTTT
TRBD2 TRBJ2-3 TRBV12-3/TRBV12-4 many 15 CASSPGGGGSDTQYF TGTGCCAGCAGTCCCGGCGGGGGTGGGTCAGATACGCAGTATTTT
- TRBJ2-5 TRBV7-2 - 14 CASSLFGLAETQYF TGTGCCAGCAGCTTATTTGGCCTAGCGGAGACCCAGTACTTC
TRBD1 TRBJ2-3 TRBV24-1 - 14 CATGPGQNTDTQYF TGTGCCACCGGCCCGGGACAGAACACAGATACGCAGTATTTT
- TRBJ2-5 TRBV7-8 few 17 CASSLRALSVNKETQYF TGTGCCAGCAGCTTACGGGCCCTCAGCGTTAATAAAGAGACCCAGTACTTC
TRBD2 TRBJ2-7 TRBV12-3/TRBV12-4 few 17 CASSLRIGLAGAYEQYF TGTGCCAGCAGTTTAAGAATCGGACTAGCGGGCGCATACGAGCAGTACTTC
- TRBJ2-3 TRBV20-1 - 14 CSVPRDPDTDTQYF TGCAGTGTACCCCGGGACCCCGACACAGATACGCAGTATTTT
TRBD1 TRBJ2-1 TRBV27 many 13 CASSWYRGNEQFF TGTGCCAGCAGTTGGTACAGGGGAAATGAGCAGTTCTTC
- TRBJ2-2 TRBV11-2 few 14 CASNLQGQSGELFF TGTGCCAGCAACCTACAGGGTCAGTCCGGGGAGCTGTTTTTT
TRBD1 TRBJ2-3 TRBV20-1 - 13 CSAPTGGTDTQYF TGCAGTGCCCCGACAGGGGGCACAGATACGCAGTATTTT
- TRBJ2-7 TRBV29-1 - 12 CSAETGAYEQYF TGCAGCGCAGAGACAGGAGCCTACGAGCAGTACTTC
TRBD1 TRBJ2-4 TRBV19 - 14 CASSMGQGVDIQYF TGTGCCAGTAGTATGGGACAGGGAGTGGACATTCAGTACTTC
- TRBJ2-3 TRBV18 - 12 CASSTARDTQYF TGTGCCAGCTCAACGGCTAGGGATACGCAGTATTTT
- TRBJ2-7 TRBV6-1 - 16 CASEDPRHRVQYEQYF TGTGCCAGCGAAGACCCTCGGCACAGGGTACAGTACGAGCAGTACTTC
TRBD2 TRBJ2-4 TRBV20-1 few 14 CSAIGLAGGHIQYF TGCAGTGCCATCGGACTAGCGGGAGGTCACATTCAGTACTTC
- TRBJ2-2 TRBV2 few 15 CASSEMGFRDGELFF TGTGCCAGCAGTGAAATGGGGTTTCGGGACGGGGAGCTGTTTTTT
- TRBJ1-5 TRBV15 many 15 CATSREDSLYEPQHF TGTGCCACCAGCAGAGAGGACAGCCTTTACGAACCCCAGCATTTT
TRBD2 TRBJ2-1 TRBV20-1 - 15 CSASARSGGNNEQFF TGCAGTGCTAGTGCCCGGAGCGGGGGGAACAATGAGCAGTTCTTC
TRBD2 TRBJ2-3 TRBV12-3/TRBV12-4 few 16 CASSLRPSGTGDTQYF TGTGCCAGCAGCCTAAGGCCTAGCGGAACGGGGGATACGCAGTATTTT
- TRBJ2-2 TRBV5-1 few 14 CASSKGQGIGELFF TGCGCCAGCAGCAAAGGGCAGGGGATCGGGGAGCTGTTTTTT
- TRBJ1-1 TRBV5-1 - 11 CASSWRGLAFF TGCGCCAGCAGCTGGAGGGGTTTGGCTTTCTTT
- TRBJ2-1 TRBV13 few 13 CASSLMASLEQFF TGTGCCAGCAGCTTAATGGCTAGCCTTGAGCAGTTCTTC
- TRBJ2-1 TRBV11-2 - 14 CASSLLVGYDEQFF TGTGCCAGCAGCTTATTGGTTGGTTACGATGAGCAGTTCTTC
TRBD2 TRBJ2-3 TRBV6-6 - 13 CASKLAVTDTQYF TGTGCCAGTAAACTAGCGGTCACAGATACGCAGTATTTT